The entry that follows covers one T cell receptor (beta chain) sequence. The data originate from a study of T-cell memory formation after mild COVID-19. Each CDR3 protein gets one entry after TCRdb re-called the 5' RACE reads with MiXCR. The sample yields around 340,000 distinct CDR3 sequences, approximately 15% seen once. The CDR3 runs 13 residues. CDR1 and CDR2 (germline): LNHDA, SQIVND (reference sequence). V was pared by 3 bases and J by 10 bases, with 15 bases between. Sequencing used PBMCs or a T cell subset sorted from them (not recorded which). This chain joins TRBV19 and TRBJ1-1, with D tentatively TRBD1 (6 bases). The receptor was derived from a man aged 18 to 30 who had mild COVID-19 (a few samples of this study predate the infection). Cell type and time point are not known. This CDR3 is CASSMGAGTRAFF. CDR3 sequence (DNA): TGTGCCAGTAGTATGGGGGCCGGGACAAGAGCTTTCTTT.